This T cell receptor beta chain was sequenced during a study of CD8 T cells in ankylosing spondylitis. Trimming took off 0 bases at V and 3 bases at J, with 15 bases between the two ends. In germline, CDR1 is LGHNA, CDR2 YNFKEQ. This CDR3 has 16 amino acids. This clonotype showed up many times. TCRdb re-analysed the 5' RACE reads in MiXCR, keeping a single row per CDR3 protein. The top ten hold around 11% of the sample, which has about 140,000 distinct CDR3 sequences, 7% to 8% seen once. The sequence was obtained from a female donor with ankylosing spondylitis or in good health (not recorded which). J is TRBJ2-7 and V is TRBV4-2; D tentatively fits TRBD1 or TRBD2 (6 bases each). Sequences were obtained from blood, either unsorted or a sorted T cell fraction (not recorded which). CDR3 DNA: TGTGCCAGCAGCCAAGAGGGGACGGGGGCAAGCTACGAGCAGTACTTC. This codes for CASSQEGTGASYEQYF.